These T cell receptor beta chains were read from a single sample in a study of shared clonotypes between healthy human individuals. Repertoires were generated with immunoSEQ multiplex PCR, while TCRdb's copy carries only in-frame clones and drops some. This table has about 480,000 clones, 79% appearing once. The sample comprised PBMCs. Every receptor here comes from a woman between 35 and 50 years old in good health. Some clones in this sample may be carry-over from other donors' samples. Both conserved end residues are part of each CDR3. The D gene is left open where the match is weak. Only some rows state a clone size, as once, few, many or a class for expanded clones.

J: TRBJ2-7
size: few
V: TRBV5-1
D: NA
CDR3: CASSPGTLVTYEQYF
DNA: TGCGCCAGCAGCCCCGGGACCCTAGTCACCTACGAGCAGTACTTC

J: TRBJ1-5
size: NA
V: TRBV19
D: NA
CDR3: CASSIGNQPQHF
DNA: TGTGCCAGTAGTATTGGCAATCAGCCCCAGCATTTT

J: TRBJ1-3
size: NA
V: TRBV7-3
D: NA
CDR3: CASSLDPGGGNTIYF
DNA: TGTGCCAGCAGCTTAGACCCCGGGGGAGGAAACACCATATATTTT

J: TRBJ2-1
size: NA
V: TRBV7-3
D: NA
CDR3: CASSLSGQPWDNEQFF
DNA: TGTGCCAGCAGCTTAAGTGGACAACCATGGGACAATGAGCAGTTCTTC

J: TRBJ1-2
size: NA
V: TRBV28
D: NA
CDR3: CASQGTYGYTF
DNA: TGTGCCAGCCAGGGGACCTATGGCTACACCTTC

J: TRBJ2-1
size: NA
V: TRBV20-1
D: NA
CDR3: CSARDRPAQFF
DNA: TGCAGTGCTAGGGACCGGCCGGCCCAGTTCTTC

J: TRBJ1-6
size: NA
V: TRBV28
D: NA
CDR3: CASRTPVARASSYNSPLHF
DNA: TGTGCCAGCAGAACGCCGGTGGCGAGGGCTAGCTCCTATAATTCACCCCTCCACTTT

J: TRBJ2-7
size: NA
V: TRBV30
D: TRBD1
CDR3: CAWSWDRAYEQYF
DNA: TGTGCCTGGAGCTGGGACAGGGCATACGAGCAGTACTTC

J: TRBJ1-4
size: NA
V: TRBV10-2
D: NA
CDR3: CASSERGANEKLFF
DNA: TGCGCCAGCAGTGAGAGAGGGGCTAATGAAAAACTGTTTTTT

J: TRBJ2-7
size: NA
V: TRBV11-1
D: NA
CDR3: CASSLVGEPGYEQYF
DNA: TGTGCCAGCAGCTTAGTGGGAGAACCTGGCTACGAGCAGTACTTC

J: TRBJ1-4
size: NA
V: TRBV28
D: NA
CDR3: CASSLLAGKLFF
DNA: TGTGCCAGCAGTTTACTTGCCGGAAAACTGTTTTTT

J: TRBJ1-1
size: NA
V: TRBV30
D: NA
CDR3: CAWTQPTGGTEAFF
DNA: TGTGCCTGGACCCAACCAACGGGGGGGACTGAAGCTTTCTTT

J: TRBJ2-7
size: NA
V: TRBV4-1
D: TRBD2
CDR3: CASSQVVPKKRTSSYEQYF
DNA: TGCGCCAGCAGCCAAGTGGTCCCGAAAAAACGGACTAGCTCCTACGAGCAGTACTTC

J: TRBJ1-2
size: many
V: TRBV9
D: NA
CDR3: CASSIPLGATNYGYTF
DNA: TGTGCCAGCAGCATCCCCCTCGGGGCCACCAACTATGGCTACACCTTC

J: TRBJ2-7
size: NA
V: TRBV29-1
D: TRBD2
CDR3: CSGGREGREQYF
DNA: TGCAGCGGGGGACGGGAGGGGAGGGAGCAGTACTTC

J: TRBJ2-2
size: many
V: TRBV27
D: NA
CDR3: CASSLSGQTTGELFF
DNA: TGTGCCAGCAGTTTATCAGGACAGACCACCGGGGAGCTGTTTTTT

J: TRBJ2-7
size: NA
V: TRBV18
D: NA
CDR3: CASSPGGVGSSYEQYF
DNA: TGTGCCAGCTCACCAGGAGGGGTCGGGAGCTCCTACGAGCAGTACTTC

J: TRBJ2-2
size: NA
V: TRBV9
D: TRBD2
CDR3: CASSVLLGLAGGPVPGELFF
DNA: TGTGCCAGCAGCGTTTTGTTAGGACTAGCGGGAGGGCCTGTACCCGGGGAGCTGTTTTTT

J: TRBJ2-7
size: NA
V: TRBV29-1
D: NA
CDR3: CSVRDHYEQYF
DNA: TGCAGCGTCCGTGACCATTACGAGCAGTACTTC

J: TRBJ2-5
size: NA
V: TRBV25-1
D: NA
CDR3: CASSGSHEVLLQETQYF
DNA: TGTGCCAGCAGTGGAAGCCACGAGGTCCTCCTCCAAGAGACCCAGTACTTC

J: TRBJ1-4
size: NA
V: TRBV9
D: TRBD1
CDR3: CASSVGDRGFEKLFF
DNA: TGTGCCAGCAGCGTAGGCGACAGGGGTTTTGAAAAACTGTTTTTT

J: TRBJ2-3
size: NA
V: TRBV28
D: NA
CDR3: CASIRDPGTDTQYF
DNA: TGTGCCAGCATACGGGACCCGGGCACAGATACGCAGTATTTT

J: TRBJ1-2
size: NA
V: TRBV14
D: NA
CDR3: CASSKELTNYGYTF
DNA: TGTGCCAGCAGCAAAGAACTTACTAACTATGGCTACACCTTC

J: TRBJ1-1
size: NA
V: TRBV28
D: TRBD1
CDR3: CASSFWTGGTNTEAFF
DNA: TGTGCCAGCAGTTTTTGGACAGGGGGGACGAACACTGAAGCTTTCTTT

J: TRBJ2-1
size: NA
V: TRBV18
D: TRBD2
CDR3: CASSPSTSGNNEQFF
DNA: TGTGCCAGCTCACCCTCGACTAGCGGGAACAATGAGCAGTTCTTC

J: TRBJ2-3
size: NA
V: TRBV10-3
D: NA
CDR3: CAISDLGWTDTQYF
DNA: TGTGCCATCAGTGATCTGGGGTGGACAGATACGCAGTATTTT

J: TRBJ2-2
size: NA
V: TRBV2
D: NA
CDR3: CASSSQGTGELFF
DNA: TGTGCCAGCAGCTCTCAGGGCACCGGGGAGCTGTTTTTT

J: TRBJ2-3
size: NA
V: TRBV30
D: TRBD2
CDR3: CAWSDRGGWGTDTQYF
DNA: TGTGCCTGGAGTGACCGGGGGGGTTGGGGCACAGATACGCAGTATTTT

J: TRBJ1-1
size: NA
V: TRBV5-6
D: NA
CDR3: CASSSTVNTEAFF
DNA: TGTGCCAGCAGCTCAACGGTGAACACTGAAGCTTTCTTT

J: TRBJ2-1
size: NA
V: TRBV6-6
D: NA
CDR3: CASSYGGNNEQFF
DNA: TGTGCCAGCAGTTACGGAGGGAACAATGAGCAGTTCTTC

J: TRBJ2-7
size: once
V: TRBV15
D: NA
CDR3: CATSKRDTSYEQYF
DNA: TGTGCCACCAGCAAACGGGACACCTCCTACGAGCAGTACTTC

J: TRBJ2-2
size: NA
V: TRBV6-6
D: NA
CDR3: CASSFTTSLGTGELFF
DNA: TGTGCCAGCAGTTTCACGACCAGCTTGGGGACCGGGGAGCTGTTTTTT

J: TRBJ2-6
size: NA
V: TRBV16
D: NA
CDR3: CASSQSGGANVLTF
DNA: TGTGCCAGCAGCCAATCCGGGGGGGCCAACGTCCTGACTTTC

J: TRBJ1-5
size: NA
V: TRBV6-1
D: TRBD1
CDR3: CASSELGQGAGAQPQHF
DNA: TGTGCCAGCAGTGAACTGGGACAGGGGGCTGGAGCTCAGCCCCAGCATTTT

J: TRBJ2-3
size: once
V: TRBV5-1
D: NA
CDR3: CASSPLSHTDTQYF
DNA: TGCGCCAGCAGCCCCCTAAGCCACACAGATACGCAGTATTTT

J: TRBJ1-2
size: few
V: TRBV15
D: NA
CDR3: CATSEGLAYGYTF
DNA: TGTGCCACCAGCGAGGGACTGGCGTATGGCTACACCTTC

J: TRBJ2-2
size: NA
V: TRBV7-6
D: NA
CDR3: CASSKTGTNTGELFF
DNA: TGTGCCAGCAGCAAGACTGGAACGAACACCGGGGAGCTGTTTTTT

J: TRBJ1-5
size: NA
V: TRBV15
D: NA
CDR3: CATSTGISNQPQHF
DNA: TGTGCCACCAGCACAGGGATTAGCAATCAGCCCCAGCATTTT

J: TRBJ1-2
size: NA
V: TRBV28
D: NA
CDR3: CASQGIVYGYTF
DNA: TGTGCCAGTCAGGGTATCGTCTATGGCTACACCTTC

J: TRBJ1-1
size: NA
V: TRBV27
D: NA
CDR3: CASSFEGGPYTEAFF
DNA: TGTGCCAGCAGTTTCGAGGGGGGACCTTACACTGAAGCTTTCTTT

J: TRBJ2-7
size: NA
V: TRBV9
D: TRBD1
CDR3: CASSAGQGHYEQYF
DNA: TGTGCCAGCAGCGCTGGACAGGGACACTACGAGCAGTACTTC

J: TRBJ2-3
size: NA
V: TRBV19
D: NA
CDR3: CASRPPGLSTDTQYF
DNA: TGTGCCAGTAGACCTCCGGGACTGAGCACAGATACGCAGTATTTT

J: TRBJ2-3
size: NA
V: TRBV4-2
D: NA
CDR3: CASRLVPDDTQYF
DNA: TGTGCCAGCAGACTCGTACCGGATGATACGCAGTATTTT

J: TRBJ2-1
size: NA
V: TRBV5-1
D: TRBD2
CDR3: CASSLGSSGLYNEQFF
DNA: TGCGCCAGCAGCTTGGGATCTAGCGGGCTCTACAATGAGCAGTTCTTC

J: TRBJ1-4
size: NA
V: TRBV10-3
D: TRBD1
CDR3: CAISEGQDNEKLFF
DNA: TGTGCCATCAGTGAGGGACAGGATAATGAAAAACTGTTTTTT

J: TRBJ2-3
size: NA
V: TRBV13
D: TRBD2
CDR3: CASSLRLAGGRGDTQYF
DNA: TGTGCCAGCAGCTTACGACTAGCGGGAGGCCGGGGAGATACGCAGTATTTT

J: TRBJ2-3
size: NA
V: TRBV27
D: TRBD1
CDR3: CASSHPPGQGADTQYF
DNA: TGTGCCAGCAGCCACCCCCCGGGACAGGGTGCAGATACGCAGTATTTT